The following is a T cell receptor (beta chain) sequence with its context. Method: immunoSEQ multiplex PCR; TCRdb's copy keeps in-frame clones and lacks some. The repertoire includes roughly 10,000 clones, 70% to 90% of them detected once, and about 4.3% sits in the top ten. This sample is drawn from a study of tumor T cells in aggressive B-cell lymphoma. The CDR3 sequence is 15 residues long. CDR1 and CDR2 (germline): SGHNT, YYREEE (reference sequence). V lost 4 bases and J lost 1, with 11 bases in between. The sequence was collected from an adult with diffuse large B cell lymphoma. This chain joins TRBV5-4 and TRBJ2-2; D is ambiguous. Sequencing used tumor tissue. Here the CDR3 reads CASSPSPVNTGELFF. Here the CDR3 DNA reads TGTGCCAGCAGCCCCTCCCCAGTGAACACCGGGGAGCTGTTTTTT.